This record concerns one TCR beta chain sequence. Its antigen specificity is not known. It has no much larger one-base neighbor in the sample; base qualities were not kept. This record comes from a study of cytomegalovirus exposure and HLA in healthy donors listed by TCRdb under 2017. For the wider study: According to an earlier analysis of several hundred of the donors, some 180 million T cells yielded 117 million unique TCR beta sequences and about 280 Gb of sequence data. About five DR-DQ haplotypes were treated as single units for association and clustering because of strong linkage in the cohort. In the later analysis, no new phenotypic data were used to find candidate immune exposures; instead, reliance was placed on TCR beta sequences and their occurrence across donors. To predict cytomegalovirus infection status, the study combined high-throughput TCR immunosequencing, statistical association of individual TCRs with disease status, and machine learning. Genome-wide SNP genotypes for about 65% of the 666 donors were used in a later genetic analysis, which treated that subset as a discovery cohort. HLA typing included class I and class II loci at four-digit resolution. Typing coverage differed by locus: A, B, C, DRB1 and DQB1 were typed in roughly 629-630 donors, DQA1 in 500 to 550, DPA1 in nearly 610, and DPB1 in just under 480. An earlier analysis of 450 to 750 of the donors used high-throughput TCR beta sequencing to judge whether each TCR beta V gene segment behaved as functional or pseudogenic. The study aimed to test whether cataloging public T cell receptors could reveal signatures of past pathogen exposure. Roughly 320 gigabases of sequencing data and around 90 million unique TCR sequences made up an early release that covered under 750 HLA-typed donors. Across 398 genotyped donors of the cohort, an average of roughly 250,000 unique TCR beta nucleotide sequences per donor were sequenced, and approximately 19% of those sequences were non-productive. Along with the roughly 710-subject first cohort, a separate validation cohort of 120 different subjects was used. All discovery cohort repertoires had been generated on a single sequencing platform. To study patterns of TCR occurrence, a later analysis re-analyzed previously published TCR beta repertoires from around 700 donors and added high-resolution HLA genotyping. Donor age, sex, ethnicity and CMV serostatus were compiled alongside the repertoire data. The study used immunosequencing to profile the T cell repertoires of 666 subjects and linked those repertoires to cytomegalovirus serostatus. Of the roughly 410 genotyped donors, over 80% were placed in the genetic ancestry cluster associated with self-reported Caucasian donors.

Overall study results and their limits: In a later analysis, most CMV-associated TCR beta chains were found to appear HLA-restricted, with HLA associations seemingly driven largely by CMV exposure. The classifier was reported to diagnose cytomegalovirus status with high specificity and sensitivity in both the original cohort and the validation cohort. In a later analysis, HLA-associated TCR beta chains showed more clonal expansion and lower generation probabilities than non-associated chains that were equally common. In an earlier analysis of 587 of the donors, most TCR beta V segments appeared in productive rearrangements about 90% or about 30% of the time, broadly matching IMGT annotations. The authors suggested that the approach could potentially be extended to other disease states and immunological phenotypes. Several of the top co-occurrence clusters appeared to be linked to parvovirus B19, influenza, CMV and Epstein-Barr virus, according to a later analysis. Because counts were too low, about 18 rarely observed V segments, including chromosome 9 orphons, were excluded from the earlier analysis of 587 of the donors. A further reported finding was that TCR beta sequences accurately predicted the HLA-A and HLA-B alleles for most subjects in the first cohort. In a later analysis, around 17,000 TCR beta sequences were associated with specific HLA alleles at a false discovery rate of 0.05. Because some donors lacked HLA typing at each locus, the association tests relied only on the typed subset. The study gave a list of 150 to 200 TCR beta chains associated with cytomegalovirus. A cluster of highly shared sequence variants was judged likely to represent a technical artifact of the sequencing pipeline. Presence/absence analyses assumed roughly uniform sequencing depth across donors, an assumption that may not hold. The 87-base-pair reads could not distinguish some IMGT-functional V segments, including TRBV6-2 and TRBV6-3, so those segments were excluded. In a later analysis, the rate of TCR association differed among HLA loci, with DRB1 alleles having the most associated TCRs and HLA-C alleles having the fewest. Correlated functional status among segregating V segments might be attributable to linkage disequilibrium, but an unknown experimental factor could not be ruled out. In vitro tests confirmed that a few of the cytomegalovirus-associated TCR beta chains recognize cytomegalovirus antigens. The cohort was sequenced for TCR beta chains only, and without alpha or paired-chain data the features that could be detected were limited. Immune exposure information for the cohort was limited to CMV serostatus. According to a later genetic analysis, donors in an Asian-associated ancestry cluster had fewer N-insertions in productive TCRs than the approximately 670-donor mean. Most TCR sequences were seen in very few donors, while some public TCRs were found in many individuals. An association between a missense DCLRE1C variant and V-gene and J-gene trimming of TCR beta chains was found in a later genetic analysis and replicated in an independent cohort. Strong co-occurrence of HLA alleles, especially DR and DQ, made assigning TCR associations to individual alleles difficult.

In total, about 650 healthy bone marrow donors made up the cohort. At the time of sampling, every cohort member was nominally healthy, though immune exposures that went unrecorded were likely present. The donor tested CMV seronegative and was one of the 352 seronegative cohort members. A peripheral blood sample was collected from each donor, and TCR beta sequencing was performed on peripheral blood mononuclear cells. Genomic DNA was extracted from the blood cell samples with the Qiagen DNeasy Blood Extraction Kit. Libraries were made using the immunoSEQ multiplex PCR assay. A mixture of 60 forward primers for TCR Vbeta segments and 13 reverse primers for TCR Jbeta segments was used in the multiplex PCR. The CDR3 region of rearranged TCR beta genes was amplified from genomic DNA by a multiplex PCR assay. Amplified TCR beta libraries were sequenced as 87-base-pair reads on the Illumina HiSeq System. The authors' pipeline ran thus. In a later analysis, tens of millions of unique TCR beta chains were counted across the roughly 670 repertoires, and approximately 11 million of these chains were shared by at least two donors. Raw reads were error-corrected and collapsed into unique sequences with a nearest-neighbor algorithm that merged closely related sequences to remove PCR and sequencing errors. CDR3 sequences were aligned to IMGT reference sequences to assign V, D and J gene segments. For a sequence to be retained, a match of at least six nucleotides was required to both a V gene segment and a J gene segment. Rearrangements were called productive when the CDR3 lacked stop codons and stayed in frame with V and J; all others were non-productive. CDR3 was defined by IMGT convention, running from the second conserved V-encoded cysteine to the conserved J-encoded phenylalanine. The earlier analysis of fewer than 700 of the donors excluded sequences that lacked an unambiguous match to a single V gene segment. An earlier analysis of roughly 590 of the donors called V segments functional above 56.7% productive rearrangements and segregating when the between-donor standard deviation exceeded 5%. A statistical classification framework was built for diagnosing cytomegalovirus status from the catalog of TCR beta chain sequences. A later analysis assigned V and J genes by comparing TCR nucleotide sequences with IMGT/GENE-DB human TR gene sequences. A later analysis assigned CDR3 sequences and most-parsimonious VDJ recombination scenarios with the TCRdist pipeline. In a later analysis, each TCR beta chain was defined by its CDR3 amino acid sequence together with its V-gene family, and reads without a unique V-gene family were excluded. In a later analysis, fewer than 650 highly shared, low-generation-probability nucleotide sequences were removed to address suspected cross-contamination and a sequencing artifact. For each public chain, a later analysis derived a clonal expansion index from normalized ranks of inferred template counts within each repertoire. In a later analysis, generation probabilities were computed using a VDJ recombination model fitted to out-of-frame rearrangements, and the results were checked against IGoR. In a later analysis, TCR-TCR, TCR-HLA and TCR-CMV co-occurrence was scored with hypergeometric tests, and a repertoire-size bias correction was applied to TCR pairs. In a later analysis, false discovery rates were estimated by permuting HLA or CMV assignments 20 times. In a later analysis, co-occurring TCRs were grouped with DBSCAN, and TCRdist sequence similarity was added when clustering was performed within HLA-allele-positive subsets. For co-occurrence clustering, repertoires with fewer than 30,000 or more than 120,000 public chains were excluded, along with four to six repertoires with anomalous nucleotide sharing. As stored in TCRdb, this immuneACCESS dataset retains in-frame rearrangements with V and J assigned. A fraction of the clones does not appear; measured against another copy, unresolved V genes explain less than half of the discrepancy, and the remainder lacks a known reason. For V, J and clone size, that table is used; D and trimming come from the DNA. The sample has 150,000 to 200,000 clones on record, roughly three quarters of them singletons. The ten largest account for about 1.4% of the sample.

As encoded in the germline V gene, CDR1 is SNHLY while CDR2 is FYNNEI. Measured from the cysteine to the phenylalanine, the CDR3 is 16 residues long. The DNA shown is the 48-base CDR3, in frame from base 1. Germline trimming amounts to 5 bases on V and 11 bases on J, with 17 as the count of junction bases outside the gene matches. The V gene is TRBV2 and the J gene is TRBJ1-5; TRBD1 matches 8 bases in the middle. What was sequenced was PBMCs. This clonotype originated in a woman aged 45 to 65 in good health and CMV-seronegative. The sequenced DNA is TGTGCCAGCAGTAGACACGGGACAGGTGAGATAAGGGCCCAGCATTTT. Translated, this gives CASSRHGTGEIRAQHF.